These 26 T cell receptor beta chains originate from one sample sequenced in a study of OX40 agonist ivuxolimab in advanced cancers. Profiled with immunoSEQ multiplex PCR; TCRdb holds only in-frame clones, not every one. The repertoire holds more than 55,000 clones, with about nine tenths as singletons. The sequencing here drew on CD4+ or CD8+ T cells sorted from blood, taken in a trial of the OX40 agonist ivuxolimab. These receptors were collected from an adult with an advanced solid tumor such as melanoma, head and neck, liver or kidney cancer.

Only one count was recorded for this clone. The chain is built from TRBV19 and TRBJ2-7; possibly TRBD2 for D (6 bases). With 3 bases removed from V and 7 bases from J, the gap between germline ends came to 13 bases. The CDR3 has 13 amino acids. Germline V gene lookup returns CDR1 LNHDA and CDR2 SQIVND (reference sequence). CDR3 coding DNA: TGTGCCAGTAGTATGACACTAGCAAGAGAGCAGTACTTC. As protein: CASSMTLAREQYF.

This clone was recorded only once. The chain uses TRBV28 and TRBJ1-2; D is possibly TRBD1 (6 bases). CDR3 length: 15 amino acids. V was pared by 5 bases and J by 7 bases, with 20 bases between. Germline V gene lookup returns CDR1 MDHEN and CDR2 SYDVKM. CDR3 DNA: TGTGCCAGCAGTACCCCTAACCGGGGGCAGGGTGGCTACACCTTC. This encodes CASSTPNRGQGGYTF.

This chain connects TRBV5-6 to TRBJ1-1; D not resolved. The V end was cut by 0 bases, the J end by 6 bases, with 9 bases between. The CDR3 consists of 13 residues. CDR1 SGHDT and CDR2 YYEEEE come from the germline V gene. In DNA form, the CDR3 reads TGTGCCAGCAGCTTGGGGCCCGACGCTGAAGCTTTCTTT. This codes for CASSLGPDAEAFF.

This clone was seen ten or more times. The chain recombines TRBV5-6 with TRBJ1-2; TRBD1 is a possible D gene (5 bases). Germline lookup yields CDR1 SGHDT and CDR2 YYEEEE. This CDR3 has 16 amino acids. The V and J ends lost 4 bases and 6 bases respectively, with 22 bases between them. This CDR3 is CASSPGRGDVRDGYTF. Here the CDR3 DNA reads TGTGCCAGCAGCCCTGGGAGGGGTGACGTAAGGGATGGCTACACCTTC.

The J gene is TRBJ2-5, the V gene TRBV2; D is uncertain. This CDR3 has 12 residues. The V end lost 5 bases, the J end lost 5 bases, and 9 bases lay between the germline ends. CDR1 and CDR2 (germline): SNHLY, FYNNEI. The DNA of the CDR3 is TGTGCCAGCAGTACCACGCGGGAGACCCAGTACTTC. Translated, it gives CASSTTRETQYF.

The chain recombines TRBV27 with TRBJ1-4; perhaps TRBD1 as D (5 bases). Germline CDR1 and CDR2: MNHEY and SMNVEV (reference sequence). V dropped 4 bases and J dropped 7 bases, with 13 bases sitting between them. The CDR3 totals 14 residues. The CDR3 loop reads CASSSTVGREKLFF. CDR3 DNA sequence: TGTGCCAGCAGTTCGACAGTTGGGCGTGAAAAACTGTTTTTT.

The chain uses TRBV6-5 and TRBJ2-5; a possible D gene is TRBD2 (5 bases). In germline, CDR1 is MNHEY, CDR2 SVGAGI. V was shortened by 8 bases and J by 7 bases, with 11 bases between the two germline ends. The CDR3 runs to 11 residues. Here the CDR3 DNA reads TGTGCCAGCGCTCGGGGTGGGACCCAGTACTTC. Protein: CASARGGTQYF.

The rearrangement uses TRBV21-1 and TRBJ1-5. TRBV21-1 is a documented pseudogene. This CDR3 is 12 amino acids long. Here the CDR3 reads CASSNSGKPQHF. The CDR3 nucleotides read TGTGCCAGCAGCAATTCGGGCAAACCCCAGCATTTT.

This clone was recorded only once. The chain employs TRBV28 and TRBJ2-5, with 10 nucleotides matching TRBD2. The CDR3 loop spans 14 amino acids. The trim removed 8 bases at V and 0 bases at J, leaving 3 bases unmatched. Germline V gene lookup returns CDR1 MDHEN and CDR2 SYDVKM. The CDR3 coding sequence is TGTGCCAGCGGACTAGCGGCGAACCAAGAGACCCAGTACTTC. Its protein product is CASGLAANQETQYF.

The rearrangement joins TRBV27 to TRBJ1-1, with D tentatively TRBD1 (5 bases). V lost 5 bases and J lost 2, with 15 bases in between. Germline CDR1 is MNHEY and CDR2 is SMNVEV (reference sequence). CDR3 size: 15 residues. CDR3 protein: CASSPGGIRNTEAFF. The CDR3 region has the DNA TGTGCCAGCAGTCCCGGGGGGATTAGAAACACTGAAGCTTTCTTT.

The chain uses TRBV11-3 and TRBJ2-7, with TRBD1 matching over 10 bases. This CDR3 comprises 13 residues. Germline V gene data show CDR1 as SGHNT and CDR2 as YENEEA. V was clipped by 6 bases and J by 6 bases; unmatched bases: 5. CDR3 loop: CASSGWTGGEQYF. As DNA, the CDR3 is TGTGCCAGCAGTGGATGGACAGGGGGCGAGCAGTACTTC.

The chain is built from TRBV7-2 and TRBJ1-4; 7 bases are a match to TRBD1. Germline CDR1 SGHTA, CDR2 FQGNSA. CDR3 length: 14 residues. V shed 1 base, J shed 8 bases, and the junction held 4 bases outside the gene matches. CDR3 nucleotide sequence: TGTGCCAGCAGCTTAGGAGGGGGCGCGGAAAAACTGTTTTTT. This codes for CASSLGGGAEKLFF.

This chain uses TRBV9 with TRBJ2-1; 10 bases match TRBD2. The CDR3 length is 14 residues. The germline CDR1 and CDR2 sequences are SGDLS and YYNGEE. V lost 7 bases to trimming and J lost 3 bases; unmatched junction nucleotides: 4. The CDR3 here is CASGRTSGYNEQFF. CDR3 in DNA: TGTGCCAGCGGGAGGACTAGCGGCTACAATGAGCAGTTCTTC. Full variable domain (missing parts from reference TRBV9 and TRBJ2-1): DSGVTQTPKHLITATGQRVTLRCSPRSGDLSVYWYQQSLDQGLQFLIQYYNGEERAKGNILERFSAQQFPDLHSELNLSSLELGDSALYFCASGRTSGYNEQFFGPGTRLTVL.

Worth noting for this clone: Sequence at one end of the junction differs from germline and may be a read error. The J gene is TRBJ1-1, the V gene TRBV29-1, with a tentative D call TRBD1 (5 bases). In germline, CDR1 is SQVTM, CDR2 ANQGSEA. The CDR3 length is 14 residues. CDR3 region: CSVGRQRVNTGAFF. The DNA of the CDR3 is TGCAGCGTTGGCCGACAGCGGGTGAACACTGGAGCTTTCTTT.

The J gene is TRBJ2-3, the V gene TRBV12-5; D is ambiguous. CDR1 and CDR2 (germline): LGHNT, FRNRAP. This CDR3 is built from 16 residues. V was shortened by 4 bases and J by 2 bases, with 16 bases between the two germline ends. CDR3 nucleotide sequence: TGTGCTAGTGGTTCAATTACGTTGGGGTTCACAGATACGCAGTATTTT. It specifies CASGSITLGFTDTQYF.

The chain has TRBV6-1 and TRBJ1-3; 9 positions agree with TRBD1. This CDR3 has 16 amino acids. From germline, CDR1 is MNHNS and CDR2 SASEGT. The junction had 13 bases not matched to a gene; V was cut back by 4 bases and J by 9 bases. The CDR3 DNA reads TGTGCCAGCAGTGTCTCCGGGACAGGGACCCGGGGCACCATATATTTT. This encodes CASSVSGTGTRGTIYF.

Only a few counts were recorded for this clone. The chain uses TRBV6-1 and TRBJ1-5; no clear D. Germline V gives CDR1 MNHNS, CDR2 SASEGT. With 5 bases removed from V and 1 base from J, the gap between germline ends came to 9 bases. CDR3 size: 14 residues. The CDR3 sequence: CASSKAPSNQPQHF. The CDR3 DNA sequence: TGTGCCAGCAGTAAGGCACCGAGCAATCAGCCCCAGCATTTT.

The CDR3 reads CASSLGGTTQETQYF. Written as DNA, the CDR3 is TGTGCCAGCAGCTTAGGGGGGACCACCCAAGAGACCCAGTACTTC. The chain joins TRBV5-4 to TRBJ2-5; D may match TRBD1 or TRBD2 (6 bases each). Trimming removed 2 bases from V and 1 base from J, with 12 bases in between. The CDR3 is 15 residues long. CDR1 and CDR2 (germline): SGHNT, YYREEE (reference sequence).

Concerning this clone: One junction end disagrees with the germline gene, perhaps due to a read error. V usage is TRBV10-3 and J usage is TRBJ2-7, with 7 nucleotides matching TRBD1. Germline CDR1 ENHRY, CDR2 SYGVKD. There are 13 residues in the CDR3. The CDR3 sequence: CASSSTTGDEQYF. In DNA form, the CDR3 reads TGTGCCAGCAGTTCCACCACAGGGGACGAGCAGTACTTC.

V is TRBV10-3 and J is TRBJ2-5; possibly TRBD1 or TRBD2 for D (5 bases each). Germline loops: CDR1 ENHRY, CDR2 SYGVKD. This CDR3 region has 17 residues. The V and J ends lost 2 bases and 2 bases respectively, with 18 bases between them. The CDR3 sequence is CAISEGRLGRRQETQYF. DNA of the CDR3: TGTGCCATCAGTGAGGGTCGTTTGGGACGGAGGCAAGAGACCCAGTACTTC.

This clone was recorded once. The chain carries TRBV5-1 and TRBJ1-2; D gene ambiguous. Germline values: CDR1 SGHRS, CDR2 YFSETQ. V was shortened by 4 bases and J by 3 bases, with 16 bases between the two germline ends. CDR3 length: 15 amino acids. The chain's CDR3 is CASSEFRAQDYGYTF. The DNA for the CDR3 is TGCGCCAGCAGCGAATTTCGGGCCCAGGACTATGGCTACACCTTC.

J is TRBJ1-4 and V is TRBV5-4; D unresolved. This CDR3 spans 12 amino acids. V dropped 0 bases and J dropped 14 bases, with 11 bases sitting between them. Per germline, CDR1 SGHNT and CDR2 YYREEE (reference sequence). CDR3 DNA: TGTGCCAGCAGCTTGGAATCCGGATCCCTGTTTTTT. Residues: CASSLESGSLFF.

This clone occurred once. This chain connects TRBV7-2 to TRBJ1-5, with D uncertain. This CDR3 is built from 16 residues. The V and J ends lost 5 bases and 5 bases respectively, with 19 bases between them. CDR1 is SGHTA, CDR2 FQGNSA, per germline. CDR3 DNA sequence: TGTGCCAGCAGCCTAAAGAGGAACAGCGAGTATCAGCCCCAGCATTTT. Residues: CASSLKRNSEYQPQHF.

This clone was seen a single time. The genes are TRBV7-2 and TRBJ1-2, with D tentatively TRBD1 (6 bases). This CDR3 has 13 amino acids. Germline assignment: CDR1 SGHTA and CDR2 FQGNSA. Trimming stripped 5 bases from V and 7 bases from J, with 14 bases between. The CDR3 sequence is CASSLRTEGGYTF. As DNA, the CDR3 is TGTGCCAGCAGCCTCCGGACAGAGGGTGGCTACACCTTC.

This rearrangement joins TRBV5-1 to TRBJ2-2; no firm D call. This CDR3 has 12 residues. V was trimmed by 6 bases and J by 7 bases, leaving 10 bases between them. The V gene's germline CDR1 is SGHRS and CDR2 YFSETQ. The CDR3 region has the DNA TGCGCCAGCAATGACGTCGACGGGGAGCTGTTTTTT. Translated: CASNDVDGELFF.

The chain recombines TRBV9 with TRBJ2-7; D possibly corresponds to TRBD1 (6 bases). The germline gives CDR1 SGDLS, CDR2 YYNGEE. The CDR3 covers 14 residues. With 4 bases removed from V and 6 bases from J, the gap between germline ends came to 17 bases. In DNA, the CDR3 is TGTGCCAGCAGCTCCCAAGGCATAGGGGGCGAGCAGTACTTC. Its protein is CASSSQGIGGEQYF.